The entry below describes one T cell receptor beta chain. Some clones are missing from TCRdb's copy, which holds only in-frame ones; the method was immunoSEQ multiplex PCR. This table holds 20,000 to 25,000 clones, almost 85% found once. The data stem from a study of sequential checkpoint blockade in melanoma. V shed 6 bases and J 2 bases; nucleotides not matched to a gene: 9. The CDR3 spans 16 residues. Germline assignment: CDR1 LNHDA and CDR2 SQIVND (reference sequence). Regarding treatment: randomized to nivolumab then ipilimumab (arm A) or the reverse (arm B). The material was CD8+ T cells sorted from blood (inferred from file names), obtained from a patient given nivolumab and ipilimumab in sequence. The sequence was collected from a human donor with melanoma. V is TRBV19 and J is TRBJ2-5, with TRBD2 matching over 10 bases. The CDR3 DNA is TGTGCCAGTAGCTGGGGCCTACTAGCGGGACAAGAGACCCAGTACTTC. Translating it yields CASSWGLLAGQETQYF.